Shown below are 7 T cell receptor beta chains from a single sample sequenced in a study of blood T cell repertoires in COVID-19 (dated by TCRdb to the early 2020s). The receptor library was made with the immunoSEQ multiplex PCR assay. The immuneACCESS repertoire file appears here via TCRdb, limited to in-frame rearrangements. These files lack a portion of the clones; in checked studies, under half of the deficit traces to unresolved V genes, and the cause of the others is not known. This sample gives 490,000 or so clones in total; roughly nine tenths of them show up just once. In total, the top ten clones hold roughly 8.5% of the sample. Source material: PBMCs or T cells enriched from blood (not recorded which). These receptors all stem from an older woman who had recovered from COVID-19.

V and J are TRBV15 and TRBJ2-7, with TRBD1 identical over 10 bases. CDR1 and CDR2 from the germline V gene are LNHNV and YYDKDF (reference sequence). CDR3 length: 18 residues. Unmatched junction bases numbered 11, after V lost 0 bases and J lost 3 bases. Here the CDR3 reads CATSRDLLRTGGSYEQYF. Here the CDR3 DNA reads TGTGCCACCAGCAGAGACCTCTTGAGGACAGGGGGAAGCTACGAGCAGTACTTC.

V usage is TRBV6-6 and J usage is TRBJ1-2; D unresolved. The V end lost 2 bases, the J end lost 6 bases, and 16 bases lay between the germline ends. Germline values: CDR1 MNHNY, CDR2 SVGAGI (reference sequence). The CDR3 runs 15 residues. CDR3 in DNA: TGTGCCAGCAGTTACGACCCCGCCCGTGGAGATGGCTACACCTTC. It specifies CASSYDPARGDGYTF.

V gene TRBV29-1 combines with J gene TRBJ1-2, with TRBD1 matching over 7 bases. V lost 3 bases and J lost 4; bases outside the gene matches: 8. Germline V lookup: CDR1 SQVTM, CDR2 ANQGSEA. The CDR3 totals 14 residues. CDR3 residues: CSVDLQGTLYGYTF. CDR3 nucleotide sequence: TGCAGCGTTGACCTACAGGGGACCCTCTATGGCTACACCTTC.

This clone has a handful of counts. The chain combines TRBV6-5 with TRBJ2-2; TRBD2 might be the D (6 bases). V lost 2 bases to trimming and J lost 8 bases, with 9 bases between them. The CDR3 consists of 13 residues. Germline loops: CDR1 MNHEY, CDR2 SVGAGI. The CDR3 protein is CASSYGTAGELFF. The CDR3 DNA reads TGTGCCAGCAGTTACGGGACTGCTGGGGAGCTGTTTTTT.

As to this clone: Relative to the germline gene, one junction end is altered; a read error may explain this. The gene calls are TRBV12-3 or TRBV12-4 and TRBJ2-2, with a tentative D call TRBD1 (5 bases). CDR3 size: 11 residues. CDR3 sequence (DNA): TGTGCAAGCAGGGCTACCGGGGAGCTGTTTTTT. It yields the protein CASRATGELFF.

This chain connects TRBV2 to TRBJ1-2; D might be TRBD1 (6 bases). The length of the CDR3 is 14 residues. Germline V gene lookup returns CDR1 SNHLY and CDR2 FYNNEI. Trimming shortened V by 7 bases and J by 0 bases, and 12 bases separated the two germline ends. In DNA form, the CDR3 reads TGTGCCAGCATAATGGACAGAACTAACTATGGCTACACCTTC. It codes for CASIMDRTNYGYTF.

The CDR3, as DNA: TGTGCCAGCAGTAACAGGGTTCCCGGGGAGCTGTTTTTT. This translates into CASSNRVPGELFF. The rearrangement uses TRBV12-3 or TRBV12-4 and TRBJ2-2, with a tentative D call TRBD1 (6 bases). The CDR3 contains 13 residues. Trimming took off 5 bases at V and 6 bases at J, with 10 bases between the two ends.